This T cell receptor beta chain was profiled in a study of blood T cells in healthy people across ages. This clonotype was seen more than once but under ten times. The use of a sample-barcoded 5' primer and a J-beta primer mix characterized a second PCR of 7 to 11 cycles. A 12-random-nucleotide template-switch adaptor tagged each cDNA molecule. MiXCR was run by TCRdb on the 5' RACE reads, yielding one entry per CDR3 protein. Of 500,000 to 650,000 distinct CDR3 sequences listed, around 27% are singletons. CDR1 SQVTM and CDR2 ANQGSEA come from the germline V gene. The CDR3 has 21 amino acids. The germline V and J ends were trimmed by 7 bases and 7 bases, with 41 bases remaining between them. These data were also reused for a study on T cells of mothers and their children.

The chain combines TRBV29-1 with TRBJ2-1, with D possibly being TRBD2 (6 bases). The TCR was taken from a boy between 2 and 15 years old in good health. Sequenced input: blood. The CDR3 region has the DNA TGCAGCGCCCGCACCTGGGGACCTAAGGAACGATTTTTCGGAGGGCGGAATGAGCAGTTCTTC. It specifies CSARTWGPKERFFGGRNEQFF.